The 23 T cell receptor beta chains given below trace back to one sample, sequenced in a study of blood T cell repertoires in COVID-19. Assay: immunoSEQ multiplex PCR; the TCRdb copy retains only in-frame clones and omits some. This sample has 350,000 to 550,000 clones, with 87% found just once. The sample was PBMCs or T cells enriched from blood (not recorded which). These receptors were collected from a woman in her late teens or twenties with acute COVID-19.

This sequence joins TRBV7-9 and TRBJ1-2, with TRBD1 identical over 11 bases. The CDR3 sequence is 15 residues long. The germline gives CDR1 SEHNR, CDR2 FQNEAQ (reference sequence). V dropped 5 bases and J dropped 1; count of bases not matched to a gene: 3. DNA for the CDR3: TGTGCCAGCAGCCCCGGGACAGGGGGTAACTATGGCTACACCTTC. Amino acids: CASSPGTGGNYGYTF. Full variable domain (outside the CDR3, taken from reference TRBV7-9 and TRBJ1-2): DTGVSQNPRHKITKRGQNVTFRCDPISEHNRLYWYRQTLGQGPEFLTYFQNEAQLEKSRLLSDRFSAERPKGSFSTLEIQRTEQGDSAMYLCASSPGTGGNYGYTFGSGTRLTVV.

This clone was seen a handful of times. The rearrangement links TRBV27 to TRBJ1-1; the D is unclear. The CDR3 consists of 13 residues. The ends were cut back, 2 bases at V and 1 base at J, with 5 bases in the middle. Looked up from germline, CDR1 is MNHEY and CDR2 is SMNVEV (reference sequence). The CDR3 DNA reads TGTGCCAGCAGTTTAAACGGGAACACTGAAGCTTTCTTT. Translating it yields CASSLNGNTEAFF.

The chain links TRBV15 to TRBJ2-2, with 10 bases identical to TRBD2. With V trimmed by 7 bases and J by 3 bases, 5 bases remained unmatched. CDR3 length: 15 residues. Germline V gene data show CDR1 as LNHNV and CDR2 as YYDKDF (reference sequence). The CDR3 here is CATTSGTSDTGELFF. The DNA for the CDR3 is TGTGCCACCACCTCTGGGACTAGCGACACCGGGGAGCTGTTTTTT.

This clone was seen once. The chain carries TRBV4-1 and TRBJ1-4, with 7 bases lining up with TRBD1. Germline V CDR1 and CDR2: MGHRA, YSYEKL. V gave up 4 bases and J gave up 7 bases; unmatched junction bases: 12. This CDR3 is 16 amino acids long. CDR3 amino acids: CASSPGGGVSSEKLFF. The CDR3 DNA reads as TGCGCCAGCAGCCCAGGGGGAGGCGTCAGTAGTGAAAAACTGTTTTTT.

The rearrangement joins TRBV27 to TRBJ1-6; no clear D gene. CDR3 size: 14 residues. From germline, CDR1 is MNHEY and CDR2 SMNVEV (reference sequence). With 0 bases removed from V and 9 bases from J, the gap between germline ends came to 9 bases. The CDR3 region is CASSLSRGASPLHF. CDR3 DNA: TGTGCCAGCAGTTTATCTCGGGGAGCTTCACCCCTCCACTTT.

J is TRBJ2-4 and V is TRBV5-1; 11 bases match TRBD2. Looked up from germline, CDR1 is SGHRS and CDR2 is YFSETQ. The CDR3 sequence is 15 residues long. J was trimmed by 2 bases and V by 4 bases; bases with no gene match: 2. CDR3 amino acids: CASSIAGGPKNIQYF. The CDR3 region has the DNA TGCGCCAGCAGCATAGCGGGGGGGCCCAAAAACATTCAGTACTTC.

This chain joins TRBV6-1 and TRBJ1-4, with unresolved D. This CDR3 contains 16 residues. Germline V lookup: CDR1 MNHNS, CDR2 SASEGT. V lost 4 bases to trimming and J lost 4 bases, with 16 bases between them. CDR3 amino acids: CASSAGSGGGNEKLFF. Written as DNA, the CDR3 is TGTGCCAGCAGTGCAGGCAGCGGAGGAGGTAATGAAAAACTGTTTTTT.

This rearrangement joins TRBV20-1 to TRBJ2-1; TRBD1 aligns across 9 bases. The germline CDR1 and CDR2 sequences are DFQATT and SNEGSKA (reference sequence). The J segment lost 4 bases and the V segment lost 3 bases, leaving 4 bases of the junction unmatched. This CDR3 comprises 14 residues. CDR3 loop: CSASRGQGYNEQFF. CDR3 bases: TGCAGTGCTAGTAGGGGACAGGGTTACAATGAGCAGTTCTTC.

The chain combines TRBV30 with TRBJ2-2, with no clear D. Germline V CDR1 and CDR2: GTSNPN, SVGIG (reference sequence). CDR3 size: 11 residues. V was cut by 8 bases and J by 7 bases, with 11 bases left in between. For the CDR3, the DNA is TGTGCCAAAACGGAGTTCGGGGAGCTGTTTTTT. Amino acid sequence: CAKTEFGELFF.

The DNA of the CDR3 is TGTGCCAGCAGCGTAGGAGGGGCGGGGGGGCAAGAGACCCAGTACTTC. It yields the protein CASSVGGAGGQETQYF. V usage is TRBV9 and J usage is TRBJ2-5; 9 bases map to TRBD2. CDR1 is SGDLS, CDR2 YYNGEE, per germline. V trimming: 0 bases; J trimming: 2 bases; junction bases outside the gene matches: 5. There are 16 residues in the CDR3. The full variable domain, rest sourced from reference TRBV9 and TRBJ2-5, is DSGVTQTPKHLITATGQRVTLRCSPRSGDLSVYWYQQSLDQGLQFLIQYYNGEERAKGNILERFSAQQFPDLHSELNLSSLELGDSALYFCASSVGGAGGQETQYFGPGTRLLVL.

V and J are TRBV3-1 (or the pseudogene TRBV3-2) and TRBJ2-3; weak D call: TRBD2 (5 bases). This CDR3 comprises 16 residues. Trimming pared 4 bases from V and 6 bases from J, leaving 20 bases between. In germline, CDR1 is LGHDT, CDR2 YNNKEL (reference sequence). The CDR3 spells CASSPSGLRGPDTQYF. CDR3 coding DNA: TGTGCCAGCAGCCCATCCGGCCTCAGAGGGCCGGATACGCAGTATTTT.

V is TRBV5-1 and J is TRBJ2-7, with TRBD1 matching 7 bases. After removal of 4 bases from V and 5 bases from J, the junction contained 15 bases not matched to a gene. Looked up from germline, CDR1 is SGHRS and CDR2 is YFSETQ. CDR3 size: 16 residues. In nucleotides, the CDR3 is TGCGCCAGCAGCCCCCAGCTACAGGGGTCGCATGACGAGCAGTACTTC. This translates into CASSPQLQGSHDEQYF.

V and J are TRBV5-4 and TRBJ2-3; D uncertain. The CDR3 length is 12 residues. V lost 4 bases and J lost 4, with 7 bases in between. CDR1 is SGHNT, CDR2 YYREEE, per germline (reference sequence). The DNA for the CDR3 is TGTGCCAGCAGCGAGCTCGCAGATACGCAGTATTTT. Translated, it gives CASSELADTQYF.

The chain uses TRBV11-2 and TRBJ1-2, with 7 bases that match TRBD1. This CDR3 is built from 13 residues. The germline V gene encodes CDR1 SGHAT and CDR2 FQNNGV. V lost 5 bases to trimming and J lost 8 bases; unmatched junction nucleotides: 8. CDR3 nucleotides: TGTGCCAGCAGCGCGGACAGGTCGGACGGCTACACCTTC. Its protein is CASSADRSDGYTF.

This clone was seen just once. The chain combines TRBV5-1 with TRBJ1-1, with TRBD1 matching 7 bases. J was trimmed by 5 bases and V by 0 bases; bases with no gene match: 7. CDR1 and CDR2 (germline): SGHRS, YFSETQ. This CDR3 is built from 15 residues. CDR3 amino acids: CASSLVAGGDTEAFF. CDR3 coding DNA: TGCGCCAGCAGCTTGGTTGCAGGGGGAGATACTGAAGCTTTCTTT.

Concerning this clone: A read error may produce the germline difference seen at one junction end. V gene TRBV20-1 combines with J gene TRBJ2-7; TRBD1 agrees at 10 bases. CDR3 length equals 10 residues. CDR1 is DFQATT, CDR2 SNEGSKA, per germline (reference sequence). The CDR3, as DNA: TGCAGTGCTGGACAGGGGGGTGTGGACTTC. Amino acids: CSAGQGGVDF.

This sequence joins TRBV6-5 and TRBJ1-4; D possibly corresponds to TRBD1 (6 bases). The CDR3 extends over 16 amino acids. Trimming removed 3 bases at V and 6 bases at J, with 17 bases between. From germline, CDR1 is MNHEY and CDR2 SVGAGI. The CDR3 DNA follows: TGTGCCAGCAGTTATCCCACAGGGAAGAGAGATGAAAAACTGTTTTTT. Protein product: CASSYPTGKRDEKLFF.

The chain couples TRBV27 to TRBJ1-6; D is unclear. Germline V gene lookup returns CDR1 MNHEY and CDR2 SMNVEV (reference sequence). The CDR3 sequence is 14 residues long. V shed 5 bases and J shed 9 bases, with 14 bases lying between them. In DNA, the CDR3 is TGTGCCAGCAGTCTGTTTAAGGAGCCTTCACCCCTCCACTTT. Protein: CASSLFKEPSPLHF.

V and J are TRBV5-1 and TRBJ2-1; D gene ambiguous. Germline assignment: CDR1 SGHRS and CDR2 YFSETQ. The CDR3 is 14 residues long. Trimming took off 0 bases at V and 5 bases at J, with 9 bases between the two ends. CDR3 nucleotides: TGCGCCAGCAGCTTGGGGTACGGAGACAATGAGCAGTTCTTC. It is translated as CASSLGYGDNEQFF.

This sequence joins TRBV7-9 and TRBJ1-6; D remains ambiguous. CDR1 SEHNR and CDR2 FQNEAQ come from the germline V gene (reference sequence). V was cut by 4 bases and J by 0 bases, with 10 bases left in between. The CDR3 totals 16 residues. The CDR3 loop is CASSSGGSSYNSPLHF. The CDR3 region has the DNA TGTGCCAGCAGCTCGGGCGGGAGCTCCTATAATTCACCCCTCCACTTT.

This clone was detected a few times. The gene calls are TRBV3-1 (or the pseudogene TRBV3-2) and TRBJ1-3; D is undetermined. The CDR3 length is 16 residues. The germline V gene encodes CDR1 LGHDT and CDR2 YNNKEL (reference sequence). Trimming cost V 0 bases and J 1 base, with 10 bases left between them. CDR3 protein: CASSQEGTGSGNTIYF. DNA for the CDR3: TGTGCCAGCAGCCAAGAAGGAACGGGATCTGGAAACACCATATATTTT.

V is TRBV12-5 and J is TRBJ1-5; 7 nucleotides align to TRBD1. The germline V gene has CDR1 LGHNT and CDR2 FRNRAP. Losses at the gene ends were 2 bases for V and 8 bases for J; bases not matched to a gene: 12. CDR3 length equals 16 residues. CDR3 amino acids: CASGLYRRQGREPQHF. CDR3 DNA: TGTGCTAGTGGTTTGTATAGGAGACAGGGAAGGGAGCCCCAGCATTTT. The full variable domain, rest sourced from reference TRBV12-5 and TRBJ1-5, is DARVTQTPRHKVTEMGQEVTMRCQPILGHNTVFWYRQTMMQGLELLAYFRNRAPLDDSGMPKDRFSAEMPDATLATLKIQPSEPRDSAVYFCASGLYRRQGREPQHFGDGTRLSIL.

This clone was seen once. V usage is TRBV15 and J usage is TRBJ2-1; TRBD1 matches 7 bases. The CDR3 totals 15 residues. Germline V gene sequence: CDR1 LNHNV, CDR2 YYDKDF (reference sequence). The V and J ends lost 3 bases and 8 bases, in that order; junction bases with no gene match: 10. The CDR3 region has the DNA TGTGCCACCAGCAGCCGGGACAGTCTTTCCGATGAGCAGTTCTTC. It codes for CATSSRDSLSDEQFF. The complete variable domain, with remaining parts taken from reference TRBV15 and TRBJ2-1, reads DAMVIQNPRYQVTQFGKPVTLSCSQTLNHNVMYWYQQKSSQAPKLLFHYYDKDFNNEADTPDNFQSRRPNTSFCFLDIRSPGLGDTAMYLCATSSRDSLSDEQFFGPGTRLTVL.